This T cell receptor beta chain was documented in a study of Ad26.COV2.S vaccination and SARS-CoV-2 variants. Note on this clone: Antigen: not known.

Study-wide points: Vaccine recipients showed a spike-specific TCR breadth that was higher than in placebo recipients. Possible underestimation of total T cell responses by the TCR breadth and depth analyses was noted. Those who received vaccine or placebo ended up with similar non-spike TCR breadth. Reportedly, spike-specific CD8+ and CD4+ T cell responses achieved substantial breadth once vaccination had taken place.

TCRdb's table, derived via immunoSEQ multiplex PCR, lists solely in-frame clones and lacks some. This table has 85,000 to 120,000 clones, less than 85% appearing once. The origin of this receptor is a human donor who had recovered from COVID-19. Sequencing used peripheral blood, obtained after recovery from COVID-19.

The CDR3 region is CASSPQTGDEQYF. Here the CDR3 DNA reads TGTGCCAGCTCACCTCAGACGGGTGACGAGCAGTACTTC. The genes are TRBV18 and TRBJ2-7; D is unclear. The CDR3 is 13 amino acids. The germline gives CDR1 KGHSH, CDR2 LQKENI. Trimming cost V 3 bases and J 5 bases, with 11 bases left between them. Complete variable domain (other parts from reference TRBV18 and TRBJ2-7): NAGVMQNPRHLVRRRGQEARLRCSPMKGHSHVYWYRQLPEEGLKFMVYLQKENIIDESGMPKERFSAEFPKEGPSILRIQQVVRGDSAAYFCASSPQTGDEQYFGPGTRLTVT.